Listed below are T cell receptor beta chains from one sample, sequenced in a study of blood T cell repertoires in COVID-19. Assay: immunoSEQ multiplex PCR; the TCRdb copy retains only in-frame clones and omits some. This sample has around 200,000 clones, with over 80% found just once. Input material: peripheral blood. Every receptor here comes from a human donor in a cohort sampled during active COVID-19. CDR3s include the opening cysteine and the closing phenylalanine or tryptophan. A D gene is named only where the DNA matches it firmly. Only part of the rows carry a size: once, few, many, or a class if the clone is expanded.

>NA|TRBV29-1|TRBJ2-1|NA
TGCAGCGTTGGGCAACGGACTGACAATGAGCAGTTCTTC
CSVGQRTDNEQFF
>NA|TRBV27|TRBJ1-5|TRBD1
TGTGCCAGCAGACCTCTTGACAGGGGTAGCAATCAGCCCCAGCATTTT
CASRPLDRGSNQPQHF
>NA|TRBV6-4|TRBJ1-2|NA
TGTGCCAGCAGTGTAACGGCTAACTATGGCTACACCTTC
CASSVTANYGYTF
>NA|TRBV6-2/TRBV6-3|TRBJ1-6|NA
TGTGCCAGCAGTTACGCGTTGGAGACTAATTCACCCCTCCACTTT
CASSYALETNSPLHF
>NA|TRBV2|TRBJ1-1|NA
TGTGCCAGCAGTGAACTGGAGACTGAAGCTTTCTTT
CASSELETEAFF
>NA|TRBV18|TRBJ2-1|TRBD2
TGTGCCAGCTCACCACCTATGAGCGGGAGTGGCAATGAGCAGTTCTTC
CASSPPMSGSGNEQFF
>NA|TRBV2|TRBJ2-3|NA
TGTGCCAGCAACGGGGAACGCACAGATACGCAGTATTTT
CASNGERTDTQYF
>NA|TRBV18|TRBJ2-7|NA
TGTGCCAGCTCGCTACTGGCGGAGGCCTACGAGCAGTACTTC
CASSLLAEAYEQYF
>NA|TRBV4-3|TRBJ1-1|NA
TGCGCCAGCAGCCAAGTAGGAGGGGCCAACACTGAAGCTTTCTTT
CASSQVGGANTEAFF
>NA|TRBV12-3/TRBV12-4|TRBJ1-2|TRBD1
TGTGCCAGCAGTTTGTACAGGGGGAATGGCTACACCTTC
CASSLYRGNGYTF
>few|TRBV6-5|TRBJ2-2|TRBD2
TGTGCCAGCACCGCACCGGGACTAAGGACCGGGGAGCTGTTTTTT
CASTAPGLRTGELFF
>NA|TRBV19|TRBJ2-7|NA
TGTGCCAGTAATGGGGGCCGGGACGAGCAGTACTTC
CASNGGRDEQYF
>NA|TRBV28|TRBJ2-1|TRBD2
TGTGCCAGCAGTTTCGGACTAGCTCACAATGAGCAGTTCTTC
CASSFGLAHNEQFF
>once|TRBV7-2|TRBJ1-3|NA
TGTGCCAGCAGCCCAGGGTCCAGCTCTGGAAACACCATATATTTT
CASSPGSSSGNTIYF
>NA|TRBV27|TRBJ2-7|TRBD1
TGTGCCAGCGCCGTCCAGGACAGGGTGTCCTACGAGCAGTACTTC
CASAVQDRVSYEQYF
>NA|TRBV28|TRBJ1-5|NA
TGTGCCAGCAGGGGAGCCTATGGCAATCAGCCCCAGCATTTT
CASRGAYGNQPQHF
>NA|TRBV28|TRBJ2-5|TRBD1
TGTGCCAGCAGTCAGACAGGGGCTCGTGTAGAGACCCAGTACTTC
CASSQTGARVETQYF
>many|TRBV5-8|TRBJ2-7|TRBD2
TGTGCCAGCAGCTGGACTAGCGACCCCCACGAGCAGTACTTC
CASSWTSDPHEQYF
>NA|TRBV7-9|TRBJ1-1|NA
TGTGCCAGCAGCTTAGGGTCGCCAATCCCTGGGGGGACCTTT
CASSLGSPIPGGTF
>NA|TRBV3-1/TRBV3-2|TRBJ2-3|NA
TGTGCCAGCAGTTACGAGGCAGATACGCAGTATTTT
CASSYEADTQYF
>once|TRBV6-5|TRBJ2-1|TRBD2
TGTGCCAGCACGCCTAGCGGGAGTCTCAATGAGCAGTTCTTC
CASTPSGSLNEQFF